This TCR beta chain derives from a study of blood T cell repertoires in COVID-19. Background on the study: Sites in the United States, Italy and Spain provided acute and convalescent COVID-19 samples.

This table comes from immunoSEQ multiplex PCR, and its TCRdb copy is limited to in-frame clones, with some not included. The sample holds 450,000 or so clones, approximately 92% seen once. Patients of the Seattle cohort, enrolled during active infection, were followed longitudinally. Germline lookup yields CDR1 KGHDR and CDR2 SFDVKD. V was trimmed by 12 bases and J by 0 bases, leaving 17 bases between them. The CDR3 loop spans 14 amino acids. The rearrangement joins TRBV24-1 to TRBJ2-7; TRBD2 might be the D (7 bases). The sequencing sample was made of peripheral blood. The receptor comes from a man aged 18 to 30 with COVID-19, enrolled during active disease. This chain's CDR3 is CAGGGGGASYEQYF. In DNA form, the CDR3 reads TGTGCCGGCGGGGGCGGGGGAGCCTCCTACGAGCAGTACTTC.